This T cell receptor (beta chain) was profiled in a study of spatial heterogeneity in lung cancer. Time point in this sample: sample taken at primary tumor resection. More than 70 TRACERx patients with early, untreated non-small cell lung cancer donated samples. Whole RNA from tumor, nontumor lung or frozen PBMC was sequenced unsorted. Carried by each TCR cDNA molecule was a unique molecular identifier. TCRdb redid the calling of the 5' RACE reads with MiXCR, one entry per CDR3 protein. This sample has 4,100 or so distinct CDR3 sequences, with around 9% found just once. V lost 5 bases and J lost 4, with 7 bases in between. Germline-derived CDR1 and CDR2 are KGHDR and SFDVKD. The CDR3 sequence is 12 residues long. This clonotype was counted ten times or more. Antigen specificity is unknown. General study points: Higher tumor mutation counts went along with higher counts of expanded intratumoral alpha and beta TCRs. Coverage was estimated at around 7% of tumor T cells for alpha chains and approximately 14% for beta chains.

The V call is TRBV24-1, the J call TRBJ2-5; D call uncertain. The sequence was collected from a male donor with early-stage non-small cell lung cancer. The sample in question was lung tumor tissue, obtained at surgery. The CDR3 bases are TGTGCCACCAGTGCGTCAACAGAGACCCAGTACTTC. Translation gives CATSASTETQYF.